Below, one TCR beta chain is given with its context. Its antigen remains unknown. These data originate in a study of T cell responses to AZD1222 COVID-19 vaccine. Looking at the study overall: Pooled samples include second doses given at about 4 or 12 weeks.

CDR1 is SEHNR, CDR2 FQNEAQ, per germline (reference sequence). The length of the CDR3 is 16 residues. The junction had 8 bases not matched to a gene; V was cut back by 5 bases and J by 1 base. Study results and limitations: Repertoire sampling was restricted to post-peak T cell response timepoints. Increased Spike-specific TCR breadth and depth were observed after two AZD1222 doses. Donors skewed white British and female; clonal diversity was possibly underestimated.

Measured with immunoSEQ multiplex PCR; TCRdb has only the in-frame clones, and not every one. The table includes 90,000 to 150,000 clones, approximately 90% detected once. This sample comprised peripheral blood, obtained on day 0 of AZD1222 vaccination. The TCR comes from an adult in good health. The J gene is TRBJ1-5, the V gene TRBV7-9; TRBD1 matches at 7 bases. The CDR3 here is CASSPEGGQSNQPQHF. The CDR3 DNA sequence: TGTGCCAGCAGCCCAGAAGGGGGCCAGAGCAATCAGCCCCAGCATTTT.